Following are 27 T cell receptor beta chains from one sample sequenced in a study of cytomegalovirus exposure and HLA in healthy donors. Amplification used 60 Vbeta primers and 13 Jbeta primers. Generated by immunoSEQ multiplex PCR, the TCRdb table keeps only in-frame clones and is missing some. The table shows 150,000 or so clones, with 65% to 80% occurring only once. Input material: PBMCs. Receptors originate from a middle-aged man in good health and CMV-seropositive.

J is TRBJ2-1 and V is TRBV11-2, with D unresolved. Between the trimmed V and J ends, which lost 1 base and 8 bases, there was a span of 9 bases. Germline CDR1 is SGHAT and CDR2 is FQNNGV. The CDR3 contains 13 residues. CDR3 in DNA: TGTGCCAGCAGCTTAGTCTTCTCCTATGAGCAGTTCTTC. Protein: CASSLVFSYEQFF.

The chain has TRBV11-2 and TRBJ2-3; 10 bases line up with TRBD2. Per the germline V gene, CDR1 is SGHAT and CDR2 is FQNNGV. This CDR3 comprises 15 residues. Losses at the gene ends were 1 base for V and 6 bases for J; bases not matched to a gene: 4. CDR3 DNA: TGTGCCAGCAGCTTAGGCCTAGCGGGAGTGGATACGCAGTATTTT. Residues: CASSLGLAGVDTQYF.

This clone was observed a few times. This chain connects TRBV7-2 to TRBJ2-7; the D gene is possibly TRBD1 (6 bases). The CDR3 runs to 13 residues. The germline V gene encodes CDR1 SGHTA and CDR2 FQGNSA. Trimming removed 5 bases from V and 7 bases from J, with 15 bases in between. Here the CDR3 reads CASSVGPDREQYF. The CDR3, as DNA: TGTGCCAGCAGCGTAGGGCCCGACAGGGAGCAGTACTTC.

The chain links TRBV4-3 to TRBJ2-1; TRBD1 is a possible D gene (6 bases). Germline-derived CDR1 and CDR2 are LGHNA and YSLEER. CDR3 length equals 16 residues. V was clipped by 4 bases and J by 0 bases, with 13 bases between them. The CDR3 nucleotides read TGCGCCAGCAGCCGCCTACAGGGCAGCTCCTACAATGAGCAGTTCTTC. Translated: CASSRLQGSSYNEQFF.

This chain joins TRBV29-1 and TRBJ2-7, with 7 bases aligning to TRBD1. Germline trimming cut 8 bases from V and 2 bases from J; bases unmatched to any gene: 6. Germline loops: CDR1 SQVTM, CDR2 ANQGSEA. There are 12 residues in the CDR3. For the CDR3, the DNA is TGCAGCATCTACAGGGGAGCCTACGAGCAGTACTTC. Amino acid sequence: CSIYRGAYEQYF.

This clone was seen once. V usage is TRBV11-2 and J usage is TRBJ2-7; D is undetermined. The CDR3 is made up of 15 amino acids. Germline V gene data show CDR1 as SGHAT and CDR2 as FQNNGV. V lost 3 bases to trimming and J lost 4 bases, with 16 bases between them. The chain's CDR3 is CASSFHASPGYEQYF. CDR3 sequence (DNA): TGTGCCAGCAGCTTTCACGCTTCTCCGGGTTACGAGCAGTACTTC.

Comment on this clone: Relative to the germline gene, one junction end is altered; a read error may explain this. This chain links TRBV18 with TRBJ2-1; TRBD2 matches 12 bases. The CDR3 extends over 21 amino acids. Looked up from germline, CDR1 is KGHSH and CDR2 is LQKENI. In nucleotides, the CDR3 is TGTGCCAGCTCTCCACAGGGACTAGCGGGCCTACCCGGAGACTCCTACAATGAGCAGTTCTTC. Its translation: CASSPQGLAGLPGDSYNEQFF.

The rearrangement links TRBV10-3 to TRBJ2-3; 8 nucleotides agree with TRBD2. This CDR3 is built from 14 residues. V shed 5 bases, J shed 6 bases, and the junction held 7 bases outside the gene matches. Germline lookup yields CDR1 ENHRY and CDR2 SYGVKD. This CDR3 reads CAISSGSGGDTQYF. The CDR3 DNA is TGTGCCATCAGTAGCGGGAGCGGGGGCGATACGCAGTATTTT.

The chain has TRBV27 and TRBJ2-5; D is unclear. The closer fit of TRBJ2-7 to the DNA end suggests the J call may be wrong. Germline lookup yields CDR1 MNHEY and CDR2 SMNVEV (reference sequence). This CDR3 region has 13 residues. DNA of the CDR3: TGTGCCAGCAGTTTCGGTCCATCCTACGAGCAGTACTTC. Its protein product is CASSFGPSYEQYF.

This clone was counted between two and nine times. The rearrangement joins TRBV30 to TRBJ1-5; D not resolved. The CDR3 extends over 12 amino acids. Germline loops: CDR1 GTSNPN, CDR2 SVGIG (reference sequence). V was pared by 0 bases and J by 4 bases, with 4 bases between. CDR3 sequence: CAWSVANQPQHF. The CDR3 DNA follows: TGTGCCTGGAGTGTCGCGAATCAGCCCCAGCATTTT. Variable domain in full (rest from reference TRBV30 and TRBJ1-5): SQTIHQWPATLVQPVGSPLSLECTVEGTSNPNLYWYRQAAGRGLQLLFYSVGIGQISSEVPQNLSASRPQDRQFILSSKKLLLSDSGFYLCAWSVANQPQHFGDGTRLSIL.

This chain links TRBV10-3 with TRBJ1-1, with a possible D match to TRBD1 (5 bases). Germline lookup yields CDR1 ENHRY and CDR2 SYGVKD. The CDR3 runs to 14 residues. Trimming took off 6 bases at V and 3 bases at J, with 14 bases between the two ends. The CDR3 loop reads CAIRSTVKDTEAFF. Here the CDR3 DNA reads TGTGCCATCAGATCGACAGTAAAGGACACTGAAGCTTTCTTT.

This chain links TRBV5-1 with TRBJ2-1, with unresolved D. The germline V gene encodes CDR1 SGHRS and CDR2 YFSETQ. Trimming shortened V by 1 base and J by 7 bases, and 18 bases separated the two germline ends. The CDR3 extends over 16 amino acids. This CDR3 is CASSLYGVARENEQFF. CDR3 DNA: TGCGCCAGCAGCTTGTACGGAGTTGCCCGCGAAAATGAGCAGTTCTTC.

The chain joins TRBV7-2 to TRBJ2-5; 8 positions match TRBD2. V lost 1 base and J lost 0; bases outside the gene matches: 7. Germline CDR1 and CDR2: SGHTA and FQGNSA. This CDR3 region has 17 residues. DNA for the CDR3: TGTGCCAGCAGCTTAGGCCCGGCTAGCGGGTACCAAGAGACCCAGTACTTC. This encodes CASSLGPASGYQETQYF.

The chain is built from TRBV5-8 and TRBJ2-1; D is perhaps TRBD1 (5 bases). This CDR3 comprises 14 residues. Trimming removed 3 bases from V and 3 bases from J, with 10 bases in between. Germline assignment: CDR1 SGHTS and CDR2 YDEGEE. CDR3 sequence reads: CASSYGQSYNEQFF. The CDR3 DNA is TGTGCCAGCAGCTATGGACAAAGCTACAATGAGCAGTTCTTC.

This chain uses TRBV9 with TRBJ2-1; 8 bases are a match to TRBD2. The ends lost 3 bases at V and 6 bases at J; junction bases unmatched: 11. From germline, CDR1 is SGDLS and CDR2 YYNGEE. CDR3 length: 16 residues. The CDR3 nucleotides are TGTGCCAGCAGCGGACTACTAGCGGCACCCTCCAATGAGCAGTTCTTC. Encoded protein: CASSGLLAAPSNEQFF.

The V call is TRBV10-3, the J call TRBJ1-5; no firm D call. Trimming removed 4 bases at V and 2 bases at J, with 9 bases between. The CDR3 loop spans 14 amino acids. CDR1 ENHRY and CDR2 SYGVKD come from the germline V gene. CDR3 nucleotides: TGTGCCATCAGTGGCAGCGGCGGCAATCAGCCCCAGCATTTT. Translation gives CAISGSGGNQPQHF.

V gene TRBV28 combines with J gene TRBJ2-4; 11 bases line up with TRBD2. Germline values: CDR1 MDHEN, CDR2 SYDVKM. J was trimmed by 7 bases and V by 5 bases; bases with no gene match: 7. The CDR3 length is 15 residues. The CDR3 DNA reads TGTGCCAGCAGTCCCGGACTAGCGGGCTCGAACATTCAGTACTTC. This encodes CASSPGLAGSNIQYF. Variable domain in full (rest from reference TRBV28 and TRBJ2-4): DVKVTQSSRYLVKRTGEKVFLECVQDMDHENMFWYRQDPGLGLRLIYFSYDVKMKEKGDIPEGYSVSREKKERFSLILESASTNQTSMYLCASSPGLAGSNIQYFGAGTRLSVL.

The chain links TRBV5-4 to TRBJ1-2; 9 nucleotides align to TRBD1. CDR1 is SGHNT and CDR2 is YYREEE in the germline V gene (reference sequence). This CDR3 is 15 amino acids long. V was pared by 3 bases and J by 5 bases, with 8 bases of the junction left unmatched. DNA of the CDR3: TGTGCCAGCAGCTCCGAGGGACAGGGCCTATATGGCTACACCTTC. Protein: CASSSEGQGLYGYTF.

The chain combines TRBV4-2 with TRBJ2-3; D perhaps matches TRBD2 (7 bases). Trimming removed 3 bases at V and 1 base at J, with 14 bases between. Germline V CDR1 and CDR2: LGHNA, YNFKEQ. The CDR3 spans 16 residues. The CDR3 DNA reads TGTGCCAGCAGCCAGGGGGGGGCCGTTGGCACAGATACGCAGTATTTT. Translating it yields CASSQGGAVGTDTQYF.

The rearrangement joins TRBV28 to TRBJ1-2, with no clear D. Germline V gene lookup returns CDR1 MDHEN and CDR2 SYDVKM. V dropped 2 bases and J dropped 4 bases, with 11 bases sitting between them. The CDR3 runs to 14 residues. In DNA form, the CDR3 reads TGTGCCAGCAGTTTACCCCGGGTAGGCTATGGCTACACCTTC. It specifies CASSLPRVGYGYTF.

The genes are TRBV4-1 and TRBJ2-3; D might be TRBD1 (5 bases). V dropped 1 base and J dropped 1 base, with 6 bases sitting between them. Germline-derived CDR1 and CDR2 are MGHRA and YSYEKL. The CDR3 consists of 14 residues. The CDR3 coding sequence is TGCGCCAGCAGCCAAGTAGGGGGCACAGATACGCAGTATTTT. Its translation is CASSQVGGTDTQYF.

This chain joins TRBV7-3 and TRBJ2-7, with TRBD2 identical over 8 bases. Per the germline V gene, CDR1 is SGHTA and CDR2 is FQGTGA. The V segment lost 5 bases and the J segment 4 bases; nucleotides outside the gene matches: 13. The CDR3 runs 16 residues. In DNA, the CDR3 is TGTGCCAGCAGCCCGTTAGCGGGAACCCCAGGGTACGAGCAGTACTTC. Protein sequence: CASSPLAGTPGYEQYF.

V is TRBV27 and J is TRBJ1-4; TRBD1 matches at 7 bases. Per the germline V gene, CDR1 is MNHEY and CDR2 is SMNVEV (reference sequence). The CDR3 is made up of 14 amino acids. The J segment lost 7 bases and the V segment lost 4 bases, leaving 6 bases of the junction unmatched. The CDR3 here is CASSSRRGSEKLFF. In DNA form, the CDR3 reads TGTGCCAGCAGTTCTCGCAGGGGGTCTGAAAAACTGTTTTTT. The full variable domain, rest sourced from reference TRBV27 and TRBJ1-4, is EAQVTQNPRYLITVTGKKLTVTCSQNMNHEYMSWYRQDPGLGLRQIYYSMNVEVTDKGDVPEGYKVSRKEKRNFPLILESPSPNQTSLYFCASSSRRGSEKLFFGSGTQLSVL.

The V and J genes are TRBV28 and TRBJ2-1; D is unclear. CDR1 MDHEN and CDR2 SYDVKM come from the germline V gene. The CDR3 runs to 13 residues. Trimming took 5 bases from V and 2 from J, leaving 7 bases between them. The CDR3 sequence is CASSLSAYNEQFF. CDR3 nucleotide sequence: TGTGCCAGCAGTCTATCAGCCTACAATGAGCAGTTCTTC.

The rearrangement uses TRBV5-6 and TRBJ2-1; D unclear. Germline CDR1 is SGHDT and CDR2 is YYEEEE. This CDR3 comprises 14 residues. The V and J ends lost 5 bases and 0 bases respectively, with 9 bases between them. The CDR3 spells CASRIGSSYNEQFF. CDR3 DNA sequence: TGTGCCAGCAGAATCGGGTCCTCCTACAATGAGCAGTTCTTC.

The chain combines TRBV29-1 with TRBJ1-2; D perhaps matches TRBD1 (5 bases). The CDR3 length is 10 residues. Trimming pared 6 bases from V and 8 bases from J, leaving 10 bases between. The germline gives CDR1 SQVTM, CDR2 ANQGSEA. This CDR3 reads CSVFQGGYTF. The CDR3 coding sequence is TGCAGCGTGTTTCAGGGAGGCTACACCTTC.

The CDR3 loop reads CASSQTTRQGGYGYTF. The CDR3 DNA sequence: TGCGCCAGCAGTCAAACCACAAGACAGGGGGGCTATGGCTACACCTTC. The rearrangement uses TRBV23-1 and TRBJ1-2; 9 positions agree with TRBD1. TRBV23-1 is an open reading frame whose function is uncertain. The CDR3 is 16 residues long. V was pared by 2 bases and J by 4 bases, with 8 bases of the junction left unmatched.